This T cell receptor (beta chain) stems from a study of vaccination and CD4 T cells after COVID-19. Across the study: With a range of 35 to 161, the median interval from diagnosis to drawing post-COVID samples was 85 to 120 days. Post-vaccination samples were procured at a median of approximately 72 days following dose two (range 14 to 241).

The Oncomine TCR Beta short-read assay was applied to DNA of cultured CD4+ T cells. TCRdb used MiXCR to reprocess the PCR reads, holding one entry per CDR3 protein. The data show 14,000 to 15,000 distinct CDR3 sequences, roughly 50% seen once. Treatment here: roughly 10-day PBMC culture with coronavirus spike peptide pools or control peptides (ViraFEST assay). CDR1 is MNHNS, CDR2 SASEGT, per germline. V dropped 5 bases and J dropped 5 bases, with 7 bases sitting between them. The CDR3 is made up of 13 amino acids. About this clonotype: What it recognizes is unknown.

The sequence was obtained from a human donor who had recovered from COVID-19. The J gene is TRBJ1-6, the V gene TRBV6-1, with a weak D call TRBD1 (6 bases). The sample was CD4+ T cells from blood, cultured in vitro, taken before SARS-CoV-2 vaccination. CDR3 bases: TGTGCCAGCAGTCGACAGGATAATTCACCCCTCCACTTT. Protein sequence: CASSRQDNSPLHF.